Listed below are T cell receptor beta chains from one sample, sequenced in a study of blood T cells in healthy people across ages. One entry per CDR3 protein, called by TCRdb with MiXCR from the 5' RACE reads. The sample contains about 1.7 million distinct CDR3 sequences, under 30% of which appear only once. Material for sequencing was blood. The receptors were sampled from a woman in her twenties or thirties in good health. Both conserved end residues are trimmed from each CDR3.

v_call cdr3_length cdr3_aa
TRBV11-2 11 ASSLALPRPQF
TRBV6-6 13 ASNHLPGNTDMQY
TRBV7-7 16 ASSQKALVSRAEETQY
TRBV12-3/TRBV12-4 11 ASSRDRPYGYT
TRBV27 11 ASRPQGAETQY
TRBV6-2/TRBV6-3 14 ASSYTTDRKPYEQY
TRBV7-2 16 AVNHPRLASRGADTQY
TRBV6-5 12 ASSYFPRQGGYT
TRBV5-1 12 ASSLVSEAGELF
TRBV20-1 10 SATLDGDGYT
TRBV12-3/TRBV12-4 13 ASSWAENSYNEQF
TRBV12-3/TRBV12-4 13 ASSPTGKWHTEAF
TRBV5-6 14 ASSLSPRTGGSPLH
TRBV2 14 ASRASSSGFSYEQY
TRBV7-9 14 ASTPTGTSGVRTQY
TRBV27 13 ASSLLTSGGSEQF
TRBV4-3 12 ASSQDPNNYRYT